This T cell receptor (beta chain) was obtained from a study of identical twins. Regarding the study as a whole: There were fewer insertions in abundant cord blood beta clonotypes, but memory repertoires showed no such pattern. Models predicted too little out-of-frame TCR alpha sharing in monozygotic twins.

In the case of this clonotype: Its cognate antigen is unknown.

The authors used template switching to add a universal primer site and gave cDNA unique molecular identifiers. TCRdb reprocessed the 5' RACE reads via MiXCR and lists one record per CDR3 protein. The data contain about 530,000 distinct CDR3 sequences, approximately 20% of them seen just once; the ten biggest clones take up around 0.48%. CDR3 size: 14 residues. J gave up 2 bases and V 5 bases, and 5 bases lay outside the gene matches. These data were also filed under a second study, of yellow fever vaccine responses in identical twins.

The clonotype was recovered from a woman aged 18 to 35 in good health. This sequence joins TRBV12-3 or TRBV12-4 and TRBJ1-2; 7 positions match TRBD1. Sequenced material: CD4+ T cells sorted from blood. CDR3 DNA: TGTGCCAGCAGTCGGACAGGACCGAACTATGGCTACACCTTC. The encoded protein is CASSRTGPNYGYTF.